This T cell receptor (beta chain) originates from a study of Ad26.COV2.S vaccination and SARS-CoV-2 variants. Germline lookup yields CDR1 MNHEY and CDR2 SVGEGT. CDR3 length equals 11 residues. Trimming cost V 6 bases and J 4 bases, with 6 bases left between them. Specified treatment: around 19 received Ad26.COV2.S at low or high dose, single or two shots; about 5 received placebo; per-sample allocation not given. On day 63 after the first injection, vaccine and placebo recipients gave samples. Produced via immunoSEQ multiplex PCR; TCRdb's table is partial and in-frame only. Here the sample spans over 400,000 clones, 80% to 95% being singletons.

This receptor was obtained from a person between 18 and 59 years old who received the Ad26.COV2.S COVID-19 vaccine or a placebo. The chain recombines TRBV6-2 or TRBV6-3 with TRBJ1-2; no firm D call. Sequencing was performed on peripheral blood, taken in a trial of Ad26.COV2.S vaccine versus placebo. The CDR3 sequence is CASSTTYGYTF. CDR3 DNA sequence: TGTGCCAGCAGCACCACCTATGGCTACACCTTC.